The 12 T cell receptor beta chains in this list originate from one sample, sequenced in a study of blood T cell repertoires in COVID-19 (dated by TCRdb to the early 2020s). The library relied on the immunoSEQ multiplex PCR assay. Drawn from immuneACCESS, this table holds only the in-frame rearrangements with V and J called that TCRdb kept. Clones are partly lost; checked studies trace under half to an unresolved V gene and leave the rest unexplained. The sample includes around 250,000 clones, with around 87% observed a single time. Of the sample, about 1.6% falls within the top ten clones. Sequencing input: PBMCs or T cells enriched from blood (not recorded which). These receptors were collected from a woman in her forties or fifties who had recovered from COVID-19.

The chain carries TRBV2 and TRBJ1-1; the match to TRBD1 covers 8 bases. This CDR3 contains 14 residues. Germline loops: CDR1 SNHLY, CDR2 FYNNEI. The J segment lost 5 bases and the V segment lost 6 bases, leaving 8 bases of the junction unmatched. The CDR3 region has the DNA TGTGCCAGCAGCGGTTCAGGGGGCGATACTGAAGCTTTCTTT. Translation: CASSGSGGDTEAFF.

The CDR3 coding sequence is TGTGCCAGCTCACCCGGGGGAGGCACCGGGGAGCTGTTTTTT. Translating it yields CASSPGGGTGELFF. The rearrangement uses TRBV18 and TRBJ2-2; D perhaps matches TRBD2 (6 bases). In germline, CDR1 is KGHSH, CDR2 LQKENI. Trimming took 3 bases from V and 4 from J, leaving 9 bases between them. CDR3 length: 14 residues.

This chain uses TRBV27 with TRBJ2-7, with TRBD1 identical over 8 bases. The length of the CDR3 is 15 residues. V lost 2 bases, J lost 2 bases, and 5 bases stayed unmatched. Per the germline V gene, CDR1 is MNHEY and CDR2 is SMNVEV (reference sequence). CDR3: CASSLKTGVAYEQYF. CDR3 nucleotides: TGTGCCAGCAGTTTAAAGACAGGGGTCGCCTACGAGCAGTACTTC.

J is TRBJ1-1 and V is TRBV19; D ambiguous. CDR1 and CDR2 from the germline V gene are LNHDA and SQIVND (reference sequence). The CDR3 extends over 13 amino acids. V was clipped by 6 bases and J by 2 bases, with 10 bases between them. The CDR3 loop reads CASSWGVNTEAFF. The CDR3 nucleotides are TGTGCCAGTAGCTGGGGAGTCAACACTGAAGCTTTCTTT.

J is TRBJ2-5 and V is TRBV28; TRBD2 is a possible D gene (7 bases). The germline CDR1 and CDR2 sequences are MDHEN and SYDVKM. The V gene lost 8 bases and the J gene lost 5 bases, with 18 bases spanning the gap. The CDR3 is made up of 14 amino acids. This CDR3 reads CASAWGGSVETQYF. The CDR3 nucleotides read TGTGCCAGCGCCTGGGGGGGCAGTGTGGAGACCCAGTACTTC. Complete variable domain (other parts from reference TRBV28 and TRBJ2-5): DVKVTQSSRYLVKRTGEKVFLECVQDMDHENMFWYRQDPGLGLRLIYFSYDVKMKEKGDIPEGYSVSREKKERFSLILESASTNQTSMYLCASAWGGSVETQYFGPGTRLLVL.

The chain carries TRBV28 and TRBJ1-3; 12 bases are a match to TRBD1. Trimming cost V 3 bases and J 4 bases; bases outside gene matches: 4. Looked up from germline, CDR1 is MDHEN and CDR2 is SYDVKM. The CDR3 has 16 residues. CDR3 region: CASSLPGTGGGNTIYF. The CDR3, as DNA: TGTGCCAGCAGTTTGCCGGGGACAGGGGGCGGAAACACCATATATTTT.

The genes are TRBV9 and TRBJ2-7, with D possibly being TRBD2 (5 bases). This CDR3 is 15 amino acids long. V lost 0 bases to trimming and J lost 1 base, with 11 bases between them. CDR1 and CDR2 from the germline V gene are SGDLS and YYNGEE. CDR3 DNA: TGTGCCAGCAGCGTAGGGGTGACTACATCCTACGAGCAGTACTTC. This codes for CASSVGVTTSYEQYF. Supplemented by reference TRBV9 and TRBJ2-7, the full variable domain reads DSGVTQTPKHLITATGQRVTLRCSPRSGDLSVYWYQQSLDQGLQFLIQYYNGEERAKGNILERFSAQQFPDLHSELNLSSLELGDSALYFCASSVGVTTSYEQYFGPGTRLTVT.

The genes are TRBV4-2 and TRBJ2-1, with TRBD2 as a possible D gene (6 bases). The germline V and J ends were trimmed by 1 base and 8 bases, with 18 bases remaining between them. The CDR3 consists of 16 residues. In germline, CDR1 is LGHNA, CDR2 YNFKEQ. The CDR3 nucleotides read TGTGCCAGCAGCCAAGGAATCGGATCTACGGGGGATGAGCAGTTCTTC. It specifies CASSQGIGSTGDEQFF.

The gene calls are TRBV14 and TRBJ2-7; D gene uncertain. V shed 6 bases and J shed 0 bases, with 9 bases lying between them. The CDR3 runs to 13 residues. Germline loops: CDR1 SGHDN, CDR2 FVKESK. The CDR3 is CASRLTGSYEQYF. As DNA, the CDR3 is TGTGCCAGCAGATTGACTGGCTCCTACGAGCAGTACTTC.

This clone was detected once. V and J are TRBV14 and TRBJ2-7; D remains unclear. V dropped 1 base and J dropped 3 bases, with 16 bases sitting between them. CDR1 and CDR2 (germline): SGHDN, FVKESK. The CDR3 contains 16 residues. CDR3 sequence reads: CASSQGAWVPFYEQYF. For the CDR3, the DNA is TGTGCCAGCAGCCAAGGGGCGTGGGTCCCGTTCTACGAGCAGTACTTC.

The chain combines TRBV5-4 with TRBJ2-6; TRBD2 agrees at 9 bases. The CDR3 totals 13 residues. The V segment lost 0 bases and the J segment 12 bases; nucleotides outside the gene matches: 1. Per germline, CDR1 SGHNT and CDR2 YYREEE (reference sequence). The CDR3 region has the DNA TGTGCCAGCAGCTTGGGACTAGCGGCCGTCCTGACTTTC. Translating gives CASSLGLAAVLTF.

For this clone: Distinct nucleotide sequences in the sample also encode this CDR3. The rearrangement links TRBV6-6 to TRBJ2-1; 14 positions agree with TRBD2. There are 17 residues in the CDR3. The J segment lost 2 bases and the V segment lost 5 bases, leaving 5 bases of the junction unmatched. Looked up from germline, CDR1 is MNHNY and CDR2 is SVGAGI (reference sequence). CDR3 in amino acids: CASSLTSGRAPYNEQFF. CDR3 DNA sequence: TGTGCCAGCAGTCTGACTAGCGGGAGGGCCCCCTACAATGAGCAGTTCTTC.